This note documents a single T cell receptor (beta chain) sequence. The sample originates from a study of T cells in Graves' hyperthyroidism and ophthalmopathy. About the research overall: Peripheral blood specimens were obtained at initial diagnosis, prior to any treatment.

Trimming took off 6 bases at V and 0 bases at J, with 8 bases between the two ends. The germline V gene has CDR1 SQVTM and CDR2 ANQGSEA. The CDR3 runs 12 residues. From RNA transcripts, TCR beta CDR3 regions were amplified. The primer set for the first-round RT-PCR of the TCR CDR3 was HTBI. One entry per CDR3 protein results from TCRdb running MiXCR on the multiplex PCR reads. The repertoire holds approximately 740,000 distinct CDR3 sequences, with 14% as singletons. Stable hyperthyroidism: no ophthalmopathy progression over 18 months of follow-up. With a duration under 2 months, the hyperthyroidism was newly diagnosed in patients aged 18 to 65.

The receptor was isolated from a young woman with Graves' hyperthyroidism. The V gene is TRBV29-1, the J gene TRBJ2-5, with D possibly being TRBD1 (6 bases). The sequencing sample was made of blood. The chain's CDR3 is CSVAGDQETQYF. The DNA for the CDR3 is TGCAGCGTCGCAGGGGACCAAGAGACCCAGTACTTC.